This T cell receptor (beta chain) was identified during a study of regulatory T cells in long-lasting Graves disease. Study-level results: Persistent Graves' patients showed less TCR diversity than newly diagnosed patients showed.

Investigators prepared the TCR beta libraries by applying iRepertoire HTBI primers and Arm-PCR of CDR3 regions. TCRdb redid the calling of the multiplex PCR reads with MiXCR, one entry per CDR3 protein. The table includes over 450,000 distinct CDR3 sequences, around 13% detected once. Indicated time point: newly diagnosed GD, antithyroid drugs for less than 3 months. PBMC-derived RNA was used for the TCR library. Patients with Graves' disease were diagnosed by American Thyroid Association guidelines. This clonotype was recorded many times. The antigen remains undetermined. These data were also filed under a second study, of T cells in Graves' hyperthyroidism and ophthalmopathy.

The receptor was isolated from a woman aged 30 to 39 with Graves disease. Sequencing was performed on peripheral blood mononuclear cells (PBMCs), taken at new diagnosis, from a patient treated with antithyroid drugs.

The CDR3 coding sequence is TGTGCCATCAGAATAGGCACTGAAGCTTTCTTT. This translates into CAIRIGTEAFF. The chain employs TRBV10-3 and TRBJ1-1; the D is unclear. Trimming cost V 6 bases and J 4 bases, with 6 bases left between them. The CDR3 length is 11 residues. Germline loops: CDR1 ENHRY, CDR2 SYGVKD.